This T cell receptor (beta chain) was observed in a study of blood T cell repertoires in COVID-19. Study-wide background: Nucleic acid was either cDNA or gDNA, and it came from T cells, B-cell-depleted T cells, or PBMCs.

The CDR3 totals 14 residues. Germline V gives CDR1 MDHEN, CDR2 SYDVKM. V lost 7 bases, J lost 7 bases, and 7 bases stayed unmatched. TCRdb keeps only in-frame clones here, not all; method: immunoSEQ multiplex PCR. The sample holds more than 200,000 clones, approximately 83% seen once. The source material was peripheral blood. The receptor comes from an older man with acute or convalescent COVID-19. The V gene is TRBV28, the J gene TRBJ1-5; 10 nucleotides match TRBD1. The CDR3 reads CASTRTGGDQPQHF. CDR3 DNA sequence: TGTGCCAGCACCCGGACAGGGGGTGACCAGCCCCAGCATTTT.